This TCR beta chain comes out of a study of T cell responses to AZD1222 COVID-19 vaccine. The protocol was immunoSEQ multiplex PCR, while the TCRdb copy is restricted to in-frame clones and leaves out a portion. The sample carries some 170,000 clones, just under 95% recorded once. Details on this clone: The antigen remains undetermined.

Study conclusions and caveats: Repertoires were collected only later (after the peak T cell response had occurred). Spike-specific TCR breadth and depth went up after people got two AZD1222 doses. It should be noted that donors were predominantly white British and more often female, and clonal diversity was possibly underestimated. Nearly half of unique spike-specific TCRs reportedly avoided B.1.351 and B.1.1.7 mutated regions.

The germline V gene has CDR1 KGHSH and CDR2 LQKENI. The CDR3 spans 14 residues. V lost 3 bases to trimming and J lost 2 bases, with 10 bases between them. The source is an adult who received the MenACWY meningococcal vaccine as a control. Specimen: peripheral blood, collected 28 days after the second dose of the MenACWY control vaccine. V usage is TRBV18 and J usage is TRBJ1-2; D not resolved. CDR3 nucleotides: TGTGCCAGCTCACCCGTCACTACAAACTATGGCTACACCTTC. Translated: CASSPVTTNYGYTF.